What follows are 18 T cell receptor beta chains derived from one specimen sequenced in a study of blood T cell repertoires in COVID-19 (dated by TCRdb to the early 2020s). Receptor libraries were prepared by the immunoSEQ multiplex PCR assay. Drawn from immuneACCESS, this table holds only the in-frame rearrangements with V and J called that TCRdb kept. Clones are partly lost; checked studies trace under half to an unresolved V gene and leave the rest unexplained. In all, the sample holds about 400,000 clones, and roughly 90% of those were seen once. The biggest ten clones account for 7% to 7.5% of the sample. Material for sequencing was peripheral blood. The receptors shown here come from a woman aged 55-75 years with COVID-19, enrolled during active disease.

This clone appeared a single time. V gene TRBV5-6 combines with J gene TRBJ2-3, with TRBD2 as a possible D gene (6 bases). In germline, CDR1 is SGHDT, CDR2 YYEEEE. V was pared by 2 bases and J by 3 bases, with 16 bases between. The CDR3 contains 16 residues. The CDR3 DNA reads as TGTGCCAGCAGCTTCTTGAGCACGGCGGGGACAGATACGCAGTATTTT. This gives the protein CASSFLSTAGTDTQYF.

The V gene is TRBV5-1, the J gene TRBJ2-1; D ambiguous. In germline, CDR1 is SGHRS, CDR2 YFSETQ. V was pared by 1 base and J by 0 bases, with 5 bases between. The length of the CDR3 is 14 residues. CDR3 DNA: TGCGCCAGCAGCTTGCTATCCTCCTACAATGAGCAGTTCTTC. It encodes CASSLLSSYNEQFF. The full variable domain, completed using reference TRBV5-1 and TRBJ2-1, is KAGVTQTPRYLIKTRGQQVTLSCSPISGHRSVSWYQQTPGQGLQFLFEYFSETQRNKGNFPGRFSGRQFSNSRSEMNVSTLELGDSALYLCASSLLSSYNEQFFGPGTRLTVL.

This sequence joins TRBV2 and TRBJ2-3, with TRBD2 matching 8 bases. CDR3 length equals 17 residues. The V segment lost 8 bases and the J segment 1 base; nucleotides outside the gene matches: 14. Germline CDR1 SNHLY, CDR2 FYNNEI. This CDR3 is CASATISAGGGTDTQYF. The CDR3 DNA sequence: TGTGCCAGCGCCACGATTAGCGCCGGGGGGGGCACAGATACGCAGTATTTT.

V gene TRBV7-9 combines with J gene TRBJ1-1, with D maybe TRBD1 (5 bases). Trimming took 8 bases from V and 1 from J, leaving 11 bases between them. The CDR3 has 13 residues. CDR1 is SEHNR, CDR2 FQNEAQ, per germline (reference sequence). The CDR3 DNA follows: TGTGCCAGCTTAATGGGGGGGAACACTGAAGCTTTCTTT. Protein sequence: CASLMGGNTEAFF.

The gene calls are TRBV6-5 and TRBJ1-5; no reliable D call. V was cut by 4 bases and J by 0 bases, with 13 bases left in between. Germline CDR1 MNHEY, CDR2 SVGAGI. This CDR3 spans 16 amino acids. The CDR3 loop reads CASSSQRRPSNQPQHF. CDR3 coding DNA: TGTGCCAGCAGTTCCCAGCGACGGCCTAGCAATCAGCCCCAGCATTTT.

J is TRBJ1-1 and V is TRBV5-1; D is unclear. The germline V and J ends were trimmed by 2 bases and 3 bases, with 11 bases remaining between them. Germline V gene data show CDR1 as SGHRS and CDR2 as YFSETQ. The CDR3 is 14 amino acids. The CDR3 bases are TGCGCCAGCAGCTTTAAGGGAGAGGACACTGAAGCTTTCTTT. Translated, it gives CASSFKGEDTEAFF.

The CDR3 coding sequence is TGTGCCAGCAGCCCGGGGACTAGCGTTTTCGCAGATACGCAGTATTTT. Amino acid sequence: CASSPGTSVFADTQYF. This sequence joins TRBV7-9 and TRBJ2-3, with 10 bases lining up with TRBD2. Trimming cost V 5 bases and J 4 bases; bases outside gene matches: 9. Germline CDR1 reads SEHNR; CDR2 reads FQNEAQ (reference sequence). The CDR3 contains 16 residues.

The genes are TRBV29-1 and TRBJ2-3; tentatively, D is TRBD2 (5 bases). The V gene lost 8 bases and the J gene lost 6 bases, with 15 bases spanning the gap. CDR3 length equals 12 residues. Germline CDR1 reads SQVTM; CDR2 reads ANQGSEA. CDR3 DNA sequence: TGCAGCAAAAGAGGGCCCCCCGATACGCAGTATTTT. It codes for CSKRGPPDTQYF.

This clone was picked up a small number of times. The gene calls are TRBV15 and TRBJ2-7, with 11 bases lining up with TRBD2. The length of the CDR3 is 15 residues. V shed 0 bases and J 4 bases; nucleotides not matched to a gene: 2. In germline, CDR1 is LNHNV, CDR2 YYDKDF (reference sequence). Here the CDR3 reads CATSRDLAGGYEQYF. CDR3 coding DNA: TGTGCCACCAGCAGAGATCTAGCGGGGGGTTACGAGCAGTACTTC.

This sequence joins TRBV5-8 and TRBJ1-1; TRBD1 agrees at 7 bases. This CDR3 comprises 14 residues. CDR1 is SGHTS and CDR2 is YDEGEE in the germline V gene. V lost 3 bases to trimming and J lost 1 base; unmatched junction nucleotides: 3. This CDR3 reads CASSWGQPNTEAFF. The CDR3, as DNA: TGTGCCAGCAGCTGGGGACAGCCGAACACTGAAGCTTTCTTT. The full variable domain, completed using reference TRBV5-8 and TRBJ1-1, is EAGVTQSPTHLIKTRGQQATLRCSPISGHTSVYWYQQALGLGLQFLLWYDEGEERNRGNFPPRFSGRQFPNYSSELNVNALELEDSALYLCASSWGQPNTEAFFGQGTRLTVV.

The chain carries TRBV12-5 and TRBJ2-7, with a possible D match to TRBD2 (5 bases). CDR3 length: 15 residues. V was trimmed by 4 bases and J by 2 bases, leaving 15 bases between them. The germline CDR1 and CDR2 sequences are LGHNT and FRNRAP. CDR3 sequence (DNA): TGTGCTAGTGGTTGGACGGGAACGGTAGCCTACGAGCAGTACTTC. It translates to CASGWTGTVAYEQYF.

The rearrangement links TRBV29-1 to TRBJ2-1; the D gene is possibly TRBD1 (5 bases). Per the germline V gene, CDR1 is SQVTM and CDR2 is ANQGSEA. This CDR3 has 13 amino acids. Trimming cost V 4 bases and J 3 bases, with 10 bases left between them. The CDR3 region has the DNA TGCAGCGTTGGGTGGGGCAACTACAATGAGCAGTTCTTC. It codes for CSVGWGNYNEQFF.

The chain employs TRBV12-3 or TRBV12-4 and TRBJ2-7; a possible D gene is TRBD1 (6 bases). The V end was cut by 6 bases, the J end by 8 bases, with 17 bases between. The CDR3 runs 13 residues. The DNA for the CDR3 is TGTGCCAGCAGCGGGACCACGGACAGCCAGCAGTACTTC. Its translation: CASSGTTDSQQYF.

The chain joins TRBV21-1 to TRBJ2-7; whether TRBD1, the table's D call, matches the DNA was not checked. TRBV21-1 is a pseudogene segment. The CDR3 contains 10 residues. The chain's CDR3 is CATSQYEQYF. The CDR3 DNA follows: TGTGCCACTTCCCAGTACGAGCAGTACTTC.

The rearrangement uses TRBV7-2 and TRBJ1-2; 7 nucleotides match TRBD1. The V segment lost 5 bases and the J segment 4 bases; nucleotides outside the gene matches: 10. The CDR3 sequence is 15 residues long. Germline V CDR1 and CDR2: SGHTA, FQGNSA. This CDR3 is CASSPREGGGYGYTF. The CDR3 DNA reads as TGTGCCAGCAGCCCACGGGAAGGGGGCGGCTATGGCTACACCTTC.

V is TRBV19 and J is TRBJ2-2; 8 nucleotides line up with TRBD1. Germline CDR1 and CDR2: LNHDA and SQIVND (reference sequence). V gave up 6 bases and J gave up 1 base; unmatched junction bases: 10. The CDR3 sequence is 17 residues long. The DNA of the CDR3 is TGTGCCAGTAGCCAGCGTACTGGACAGGGGAACACCGGGGAGCTGTTTTTT. Translated, it gives CASSQRTGQGNTGELFF. Full variable domain (remainder filled in from reference TRBV19 and TRBJ2-2): DGGITQSPKYLFRKEGQNVTLSCEQNLNHDAMYWYRQDPGQGLRLIYYSQIVNDFQKGDIAEGYSVSREKKESFPLTVTSAQKNPTAFYLCASSQRTGQGNTGELFFGEGSRLTVL.

This CDR3 is CASSSSLSGTTYGYTF. CDR3 bases: TGTGCCAGCAGCTCCTCGTTAAGCGGGACGACCTATGGCTACACCTTC. The V and J genes are TRBV7-2 and TRBJ1-2, with D possibly matching TRBD1 (5 bases). V gave up 4 bases and J gave up 4 bases, with 19 bases separating them. The CDR3 has 16 residues. Germline values: CDR1 SGHTA, CDR2 FQGNSA.

The rearrangement uses TRBV9 and TRBJ1-1; D remains unclear. The germline V gene encodes CDR1 SGDLS and CDR2 YYNGEE. CDR3 length: 12 amino acids. V gave up 3 bases and J gave up 7 bases, with 10 bases separating them. The CDR3 DNA is TGTGCCAGCAGCGACGACGGGGTTGAAGCTTTCTTT. Amino acids: CASSDDGVEAFF.